The 6 T cell receptor beta chains listed next were all sequenced from one sample in a study of cytomegalovirus exposure and HLA in healthy donors. TCRdb's copy holds only in-frame clones and misses some; the assay was immunoSEQ multiplex PCR. This sample carries roughly 56,000 clones, roughly 91% of them seen once, and the ten largest clones take about 2%. The sequenced sample was PBMCs. Source of these receptors: a woman in her twenties or thirties in good health and CMV-seronegative.

This chain connects TRBV6-5 to TRBJ1-1, with a weak D call TRBD1 (6 bases). The germline V gene encodes CDR1 MNHEY and CDR2 SVGAGI. V gave up 6 bases and J gave up 5 bases, with 13 bases separating them. This CDR3 has 13 amino acids. The CDR3 protein is CASSLGGKTEAFF. DNA of the CDR3: TGTGCCAGCAGCTTAGGGGGAAAAACTGAAGCTTTCTTT.

This clone was observed a single time. The chain is built from TRBV2 and TRBJ2-2; 16 nucleotides agree with TRBD2. The trim removed 6 bases at V and 5 bases at J, leaving 9 bases unmatched. The CDR3 covers 18 residues. The V gene's germline CDR1 is SNHLY and CDR2 FYNNEI. This CDR3 reads CASRGTSGRALSTGELFF. The CDR3 nucleotides are TGTGCCAGCAGGGGGACTAGCGGGAGGGCCTTAAGTACCGGGGAGCTGTTTTTT.

This clone was seen a single time. The chain combines TRBV28 with TRBJ2-5, with 8 bases identical to TRBD1. Germline V gene lookup returns CDR1 MDHEN and CDR2 SYDVKM. The length of the CDR3 is 16 residues. Trimming at V came to 6 bases and at J to 2 bases, leaving 11 bases not matched to a gene. The CDR3 nucleotides read TGTGCCAGCAGCAGACAGGGGACAGTGATTCAAGAGACCCAGTACTTC. Translation gives CASSRQGTVIQETQYF.

This clone was found once. The chain carries TRBV7-3 and TRBJ2-1; maybe TRBD1 (5 bases). Between the trimmed V and J ends, which lost 5 bases and 9 bases, there was a span of 17 bases. The CDR3 totals 14 residues. The germline gives CDR1 SGHTA, CDR2 FQGTGA. The CDR3: CASSLEGRVGEQFF. CDR3 nucleotides: TGTGCCAGCAGCCTCGAAGGCAGGGTGGGTGAGCAGTTCTTC.

The rearrangement joins TRBV14 to TRBJ2-7; D unclear. The CDR3 runs 12 residues. V was trimmed by 0 bases and J by 10 bases, leaving 10 bases between them. Germline lookup yields CDR1 SGHDN and CDR2 FVKESK. CDR3 nucleotides: TGTGCCAGCAGCCAAGAGGTTCAGGCCCAGTACTTC. Its protein is CASSQEVQAQYF. Based on the CDR3 plus reference TRBV14 and TRBJ2-7, the full variable domain is EAGVTQFPSHSVIEKGQTVTLRCDPISGHDNLYWYRRVMGKEIKFLLHFVKESKQDESGMPNNRFLAERTGGTYSTLKVQPAELEDSGVYFCASSQEVQAQYFGPGTRLTVT.

V and J are TRBV5-4 and TRBJ2-3; 8 bases are a match to TRBD2. The V and J ends lost 4 bases and 4 bases, in that order; junction bases with no gene match: 11. This CDR3 spans 16 amino acids. Germline-derived CDR1 and CDR2 are SGHNT and YYREEE (reference sequence). CDR3 nucleotide sequence: TGTGCCAGCAGCCCCCCGCGCGGGAGGCACCCAGATACGCAGTATTTT. Translated: CASSPPRGRHPDTQYF.